These 3 T cell receptor beta chains were sequenced from one sample in a study of persistence of HIV-infected CD4 T cells. This was the immunoSEQ version 4 assay in survey mode. Here immunoSEQ multiplex PCR was the method, and the copy in TCRdb shows in-frame clones only, minus some. The profile shows fewer than 40,000 clones, roughly 70% of them singletons. Cells were stimulated with overlapping HIV-1 Gag 15-mer peptides. Responding CD4+ T cells were sorted by upregulation of both CD40 ligand and CD69. No antigens are known for them. The source material was CD4+ T cells sorted from PBMCs after 18-hour stimulation, sampled from a patient who received antiretroviral therapy. The receptor set was obtained from an adult man with HIV who was CMV-seropositive.

V is TRBV2 and J is TRBJ1-5; 7 bases agree with TRBD1. The CDR3 is 16 residues long. V gave up 4 bases and J gave up 2 bases; unmatched junction bases: 8. Germline loops: CDR1 SNHLY, CDR2 FYNNEI. CDR3 amino acids: CASSVRAGGGNQPQHF. Written as DNA, the CDR3 is TGTGCCAGCAGTGTGCGGGCAGGGGGAGGCAATCAGCCCCAGCATTTT.

In this sample, this clone turned up a few times. V and J are TRBV18 and TRBJ1-3, with D perhaps TRBD1 (5 bases). The CDR3 runs to 16 residues. Trimming shortened V by 2 bases and J by 1 base, and 12 bases separated the two germline ends. CDR1 and CDR2 (germline): KGHSH, LQKENI. The CDR3 coding sequence is TGTGCCAGCTCACCATCGGTGGGGCCTTCTGGAAACACCATATATTTT. This encodes CASSPSVGPSGNTIYF. The full variable domain, its missing parts supplied by reference TRBV18 and TRBJ1-3, is NAGVMQNPRHLVRRRGQEARLRCSPMKGHSHVYWYRQLPEEGLKFMVYLQKENIIDESGMPKERFSAEFPKEGPSILRIQQVVRGDSAAYFCASSPSVGPSGNTIYFGEGSWLTVV.

This chain uses TRBV5-5 with TRBJ2-1, with D possibly TRBD2 on 6 matching bases. The CDR3 extends over 15 amino acids. V was trimmed by 2 bases and J by 0 bases, leaving 9 bases between them. Per the germline V gene, CDR1 is SGHKS and CDR2 is YYEKEE (reference sequence). This chain's CDR3 is CASSFGGRSYNEQFF. CDR3 nucleotide sequence: TGTGCCAGCAGCTTTGGAGGGCGCTCCTACAATGAGCAGTTCTTC.